Sequencing of this T cell receptor beta chain was carried out in a study of shared clonotypes between healthy human individuals. Germline V gene sequence: CDR1 ENHRY, CDR2 SYGVKD. With V trimmed by 5 bases and J by 3 bases, 5 bases remained unmatched. The CDR3 contains 15 residues. TCRdb's table, derived via immunoSEQ multiplex PCR, lists solely in-frame clones and lacks some. Of around 2.1 million clones in the sample, approximately 94% are singletons; the top ten hold 0.13%. This clonotype originated in a man aged 18 to 29 in good health. Sequences were obtained from naive CD4+ T cells sorted from blood. Subset specified: CD45RA+ positively selected. This chain uses TRBV10-3 with TRBJ2-5; TRBD2 matches at 11 bases. The CDR3, as DNA: TGTGCCATCAGTCAACTAGCGGGAGTAAAAGAGACCCAGTACTTC. The encoded protein is CAISQLAGVKETQYF.